The next 10 T cell receptor beta chains were all read from a single sample in a study of blood T cell repertoires in COVID-19. TCRdb keeps only in-frame clones here, not all; method: immunoSEQ multiplex PCR. This table has about 220,000 clones, approximately 86% appearing once. Specimen: peripheral blood. The source is a woman older than 75 with acute or convalescent COVID-19.

The rearrangement joins TRBV19 to TRBJ2-2, with D perhaps TRBD2 (7 bases). CDR1 is LNHDA and CDR2 is SQIVND in the germline V gene (reference sequence). The V and J ends lost 10 bases and 5 bases respectively, with 17 bases between them. The CDR3 contains 14 residues. The CDR3 loop is CATQWGGRTGELFF. Here the CDR3 DNA reads TGTGCCACTCAGTGGGGGGGCCGGACCGGGGAGCTGTTTTTT. The full variable domain, rest sourced from reference TRBV19 and TRBJ2-2, is DGGITQSPKYLFRKEGQNVTLSCEQNLNHDAMYWYRQDPGQGLRLIYYSQIVNDFQKGDIAEGYSVSREKKESFPLTVTSAQKNPTAFYLCATQWGGRTGELFFGEGSRLTVL.

The chain couples TRBV11-2 to TRBJ1-1, with D possibly matching TRBD1 (5 bases). Germline CDR1 reads SGHAT; CDR2 reads FQNNGV. CDR3 length equals 15 residues. Trimming removed 2 bases from V and 4 bases from J, with 14 bases in between. CDR3 amino acids: CASSLRGLGPTEAFF. CDR3 sequence (DNA): TGTGCCAGCAGCTTAAGGGGTCTGGGTCCCACTGAAGCTTTCTTT.

The rearrangement uses TRBV2 and TRBJ1-3, with TRBD1 matching 8 bases. Germline values: CDR1 SNHLY, CDR2 FYNNEI. J gave up 2 bases and V 7 bases, and 4 bases lay outside the gene matches. The CDR3 has 14 residues. CDR3: CASMNRGAGNTIYF. DNA of the CDR3: TGTGCCAGCATGAACAGGGGGGCTGGAAACACCATATATTTT.

In DNA, the CDR3 is TGTGCCAGTAGTATTGGCGGGGGACGCACAGATACGCAGTATTTT. Protein: CASSIGGGRTDTQYF. The rearrangement joins TRBV19 to TRBJ2-3; TRBD2 matches at 7 bases. Germline V gene sequence: CDR1 LNHDA, CDR2 SQIVND (reference sequence). This CDR3 contains 15 residues. Losses at the gene ends were 3 bases for V and 1 base for J; bases not matched to a gene: 4.

The J gene is TRBJ1-1, the V gene TRBV5-1; TRBD1 matches 9 bases. CDR3 length: 16 residues. The germline V gene encodes CDR1 SGHRS and CDR2 YFSETQ. V dropped 4 bases and J dropped 1; count of bases not matched to a gene: 8. For the CDR3, the DNA is TGCGCCAGCAGCCCCTGGGGGGACAGGGAGAACACTGAAGCTTTCTTT. Amino acid sequence: CASSPWGDRENTEAFF. The entire variable domain, with the rest obtained from reference TRBV5-1 and TRBJ1-1, is as follows: KAGVTQTPRYLIKTRGQQVTLSCSPISGHRSVSWYQQTPGQGLQFLFEYFSETQRNKGNFPGRFSGRQFSNSRSEMNVSTLELGDSALYLCASSPWGDRENTEAFFGQGTRLTVV.

The chain couples TRBV9 to TRBJ1-5, with TRBD1 matching over 7 bases. V lost 4 bases and J lost 4; bases outside the gene matches: 8. The V gene's germline CDR1 is SGDLS and CDR2 YYNGEE. This CDR3 has 15 residues. CDR3 nucleotide sequence: TGTGCCAGCAGCCCGACGACAGGGAATAATCAGCCCCAGCATTTT. Its protein is CASSPTTGNNQPQHF. Together with reference TRBV9 and TRBJ1-5, the CDR3 gives the full variable domain: DSGVTQTPKHLITATGQRVTLRCSPRSGDLSVYWYQQSLDQGLQFLIQYYNGEERAKGNILERFSAQQFPDLHSELNLSSLELGDSALYFCASSPTTGNNQPQHFGDGTRLSIL.

The chain recombines TRBV18 with TRBJ1-5; no reliable D call. CDR1 and CDR2 (germline): KGHSH, LQKENI. The CDR3 contains 13 residues. Trimming took off 6 bases at V and 5 bases at J, with 11 bases between the two ends. The DNA of the CDR3 is TGTGCCAGCTCGGTACGTGGAGATCAGCCCCAGCATTTT. Protein: CASSVRGDQPQHF.

The chain couples TRBV9 to TRBJ1-1, with D uncertain. With 0 bases removed from V and 4 bases from J, the gap between germline ends came to 10 bases. Per the germline V gene, CDR1 is SGDLS and CDR2 is YYNGEE. The CDR3 consists of 14 residues. Here the CDR3 reads CASSVGGWPTEAFF. CDR3 sequence (DNA): TGTGCCAGCAGCGTAGGTGGTTGGCCCACTGAAGCTTTCTTT.

This sequence joins TRBV5-8 and TRBJ1-4; D might be TRBD1 (5 bases). Germline V gives CDR1 SGHTS, CDR2 YDEGEE. Trimming took 4 bases from V and 10 from J, leaving 20 bases between them. The CDR3 consists of 15 residues. CDR3 DNA sequence: TGTGCCAGCAGCCGTATATCAGGGTCTCAGGGAAAACTGTTTTTT. Translation gives CASSRISGSQGKLFF.

V is TRBV6-4 and J is TRBJ1-5, with 8 bases that match TRBD1. The CDR3 spans 18 residues. The germline CDR1 and CDR2 sequences are MRHNA and SNTAGT. The J segment lost 6 bases and the V segment lost 4 bases, leaving 17 bases of the junction unmatched. DNA for the CDR3: TGTGCCAGCAGTGCATCAGCCACCGGGACAGGTGTCTTTCAGCCCCAGCATTTT. It specifies CASSASATGTGVFQPQHF.